This section outlines one TCR beta chain sequence together with its context. The antigen is unknown. The CDR3 runs 15 residues. The germline V gene has CDR1 SGHRS and CDR2 YFSETQ. The data derive from a study of monozygotic twins with inflammatory bowel disease. Study results and limitations: Compared with healthy co-twins, IBD patients showed reduced TCRbeta repertoire diversity by inverse Simpson.

It was approximately 3,500 ng of total RNA that each TCR library used. UMIs that included a 6-nucleotide sample barcode were added by template switching, which took place during cDNA synthesis. TCRdb re-called the 5' RACE reads; every CDR3 protein appears as one record, without DNA. This sample contains approximately 400,000 distinct CDR3 sequences. The gene calls are TRBV5-1 and TRBJ1-2. This clonotype was obtained from a human donor with ulcerative colitis or Crohn's disease, or a healthy co-twin of an affected twin (not recorded which). Sequencing was done on a sample of blood. The CDR3 region is CASSVGMGANYGYTF.